These 20 T cell receptor beta chains were all obtained from the same sample, sequenced in a study of cytomegalovirus exposure and HLA in healthy donors. It was with 60 Vbeta and 13 Jbeta primers that the PCR ran. The repertoire was sequenced with immunoSEQ multiplex PCR; TCRdb's copy has only in-frame clones and lacks some. The table includes about 240,000 clones, about 80% detected once. The sequencing sample was made of PBMCs. The receptors derive from a woman aged 55-70 years in good health and CMV-seropositive.

The rearrangement links TRBV9 to TRBJ1-5, with 7 nucleotides matching TRBD1. This CDR3 spans 13 amino acids. From germline, CDR1 is SGDLS and CDR2 YYNGEE. V dropped 7 bases and J dropped 3; count of bases not matched to a gene: 4. The CDR3 DNA follows: TGTGCCAGCGGTGACAGGGCCAATCAGCCCCAGCATTTT. Translation: CASGDRANQPQHF.

The chain joins TRBV11-2 to TRBJ2-7; D remains unclear. Per germline, CDR1 SGHAT and CDR2 FQNNGV. The length of the CDR3 is 14 residues. The V and J ends lost 6 bases and 2 bases respectively, with 14 bases between them. The CDR3: CASSPAGFPYEQYF. CDR3 coding DNA: TGTGCCAGCAGTCCGGCCGGGTTCCCCTACGAGCAGTACTTC.

J is TRBJ1-6 and V is TRBV5-1; D gene unclear. Germline V CDR1 and CDR2: SGHRS, YFSETQ. There are 14 residues in the CDR3. The germline V and J ends were trimmed by 6 bases and 6 bases, with 13 bases remaining between them. CDR3 bases: TGCGCCAGCACCTCCGGAGCCCTTAATTCACCCCTCCACTTT. This translates into CASTSGALNSPLHF.

This sequence joins TRBV7-2 and TRBJ1-1; 9 bases are shared with TRBD1. This CDR3 has 15 amino acids. The V gene's germline CDR1 is SGHTA and CDR2 FQGNSA. With V trimmed by 5 bases and J by 0 bases, 4 bases remained unmatched. The CDR3 loop is CASSTRTGVNTEAFF. The CDR3 coding sequence is TGTGCCAGCAGCACCCGGACAGGGGTGAACACTGAAGCTTTCTTT.

The rearrangement uses TRBV5-1 and TRBJ2-7, with 12 bases aligning to TRBD2. The CDR3 runs 16 residues. From germline, CDR1 is SGHRS and CDR2 YFSETQ. Trimming at V came to 4 bases and at J to 3 bases, leaving 8 bases not matched to a gene. This CDR3 reads CASSGLAGGSIYEQYF. DNA for the CDR3: TGCGCCAGCAGCGGGCTAGCGGGAGGGTCGATCTACGAGCAGTACTTC.

This chain links TRBV10-3 with TRBJ2-7, with a possible D match to TRBD1 (6 bases). Germline values: CDR1 ENHRY, CDR2 SYGVKD. This CDR3 spans 14 amino acids. The V end was cut by 5 bases, the J end by 2 bases, with 13 bases between. The DNA of the CDR3 is TGTGCCATCAGTCCTTTACAGGGTACCTACGAGCAGTACTTC. Translated: CAISPLQGTYEQYF.

The V call is TRBV4-1, the J call TRBJ2-1; 11 nucleotides line up with TRBD2. Germline CDR1 MGHRA, CDR2 YSYEKL. CDR3 length: 16 amino acids. V shed 2 bases and J 5 bases; nucleotides not matched to a gene: 5. The CDR3 here is CASSQPTSGRNNEQFF. The CDR3 nucleotides are TGCGCCAGCAGCCAACCCACTAGCGGGAGAAACAATGAGCAGTTCTTC.

This clone was observed once. This chain joins TRBV19 and TRBJ2-5; weak D call: TRBD1 (6 bases). Germline CDR1 reads LNHDA; CDR2 reads SQIVND (reference sequence). The CDR3 consists of 16 residues. V shed 4 bases and J shed 5 bases, with 20 bases lying between them. The chain's CDR3 is CASSRVTGTPWETQYF. The CDR3 DNA is TGTGCCAGTAGTAGAGTGACCGGGACACCGTGGGAGACCCAGTACTTC. The full variable domain, with the rest looked up from reference TRBV19 and TRBJ2-5, is DGGITQSPKYLFRKEGQNVTLSCEQNLNHDAMYWYRQDPGQGLRLIYYSQIVNDFQKGDIAEGYSVSREKKESFPLTVTSAQKNPTAFYLCASSRVTGTPWETQYFGPGTRLLVL.

The CDR3 sequence: CASSYSHLNTEAFF. The CDR3 DNA follows: TGTGCCAGCAGTTACTCACACCTGAACACTGAAGCTTTCTTT. The rearrangement links TRBV6-6 to TRBJ1-1; no reliable D call. Trimming left V 0 bases short and J 0 bases short, with 5 bases between. CDR3 length equals 14 residues. Germline V CDR1 and CDR2: MNHNY, SVGAGI (reference sequence).

This clone was counted a few times. J is TRBJ2-7 and V is TRBV7-2, with D unclear. This CDR3 is 12 amino acids long. The V end lost 0 bases, the J end lost 7 bases, and 7 bases lay between the germline ends. CDR1 is SGHTA and CDR2 is FQGNSA in the germline V gene. The CDR3 DNA is TGTGCCAGCAGCTTAGCCTCCAGAGAGCAGTACTTC. Protein sequence: CASSLASREQYF.

The chain combines TRBV2 with TRBJ1-1, with 7 bases aligning to TRBD1. The germline CDR1 and CDR2 sequences are SNHLY and FYNNEI. This CDR3 comprises 12 residues. J was trimmed by 4 bases and V by 7 bases; bases with no gene match: 3. The CDR3: CASITGATEAFF. In nucleotides, the CDR3 is TGTGCCAGCATTACAGGGGCCACTGAAGCTTTCTTT.

V gene TRBV18 combines with J gene TRBJ2-7, with D perhaps matching TRBD1 (6 bases). Germline V gene sequence: CDR1 KGHSH, CDR2 LQKENI. The CDR3 consists of 13 residues. Trimming stripped 6 bases from V and 1 base from J, with 10 bases between. The CDR3 is CASSRTVSYEQYF. The CDR3 DNA sequence: TGTGCCAGCTCCCGGACAGTTTCCTACGAGCAGTACTTC.

The rearrangement joins TRBV7-9 to TRBJ1-1; D gene uncertain. V gave up 1 base and J gave up 11 bases, with 8 bases separating them. The CDR3 is made up of 11 amino acids. CDR1 and CDR2 (germline): SEHNR, FQNEAQ (reference sequence). The CDR3 reads CASSLDIWAFF. The CDR3 DNA sequence: TGTGCCAGCAGCTTAGACATCTGGGCTTTCTTT.

The chain uses TRBV6-6 and TRBJ1-1; D not resolved. CDR1 and CDR2 (germline): MNHNY, SVGAGI (reference sequence). Trimming cost V 8 bases and J 6 bases, with 4 bases left between them. The CDR3 runs to 9 residues. The CDR3 sequence is CASGPEAFF. DNA of the CDR3: TGTGCCAGCGGGCCTGAAGCTTTCTTT.

This clone turned up a few times. This chain connects TRBV28 to TRBJ1-5; D perhaps matches TRBD1 (5 bases). V gave up 7 bases and J gave up 1 base, with 14 bases separating them. This CDR3 spans 15 amino acids. CDR1 is MDHEN and CDR2 is SYDVKM in the germline V gene. The CDR3 loop is CASTRDGLSNQPQHF. CDR3 DNA sequence: TGTGCCAGCACACGGGACGGACTAAGCAATCAGCCCCAGCATTTT.

This clone was counted between two and nine times. The genes are TRBV29-1 and TRBJ2-1, with 13 positions matching TRBD2. In germline, CDR1 is SQVTM, CDR2 ANQGSEA. With V trimmed by 3 bases and J by 5 bases, 13 bases remained unmatched. The CDR3 is 18 residues long. The CDR3 is CSVERLAGGPTRNNEQFF. Written as DNA, the CDR3 is TGCAGCGTTGAGAGACTAGCGGGAGGACCCACGCGGAACAATGAGCAGTTCTTC.

The V call is TRBV5-6, the J call TRBJ1-6; 8 bases agree with TRBD1. V lost 1 base, J lost 9 bases, and 3 bases stayed unmatched. Germline loops: CDR1 SGHDT, CDR2 YYEEEE. The length of the CDR3 is 14 residues. The CDR3 DNA is TGTGCCAGCAGCTTGACCAGGGGGCTTTCACCCCTCCACTTT. Residues: CASSLTRGLSPLHF. Full variable domain (missing parts from reference TRBV5-6 and TRBJ1-6): DAGVTQSPTHLIKTRGQQVTLRCSPKSGHDTVSWYQQALGQGPQFIFQYYEEEERQRGNFPDRFSGHQFPNYSSELNVNALLLGDSALYLCASSLTRGLSPLHFGNGTRLTVT.

CDR3 loop: CASSPSGVERLVYEQYF. In DNA form, the CDR3 reads TGTGCCAGCAGCCCGTCGGGAGTTGAGCGCCTAGTCTACGAGCAGTACTTC. The V and J genes are TRBV5-5 and TRBJ2-7, with D possibly being TRBD2 (6 bases). The CDR3 covers 17 residues. Per the germline V gene, CDR1 is SGHKS and CDR2 is YYEKEE (reference sequence). V was shortened by 4 bases and J by 3 bases, with 23 bases between the two germline ends.

The chain employs TRBV28 and TRBJ1-3; maybe TRBD1 (6 bases). The CDR3 consists of 14 residues. V lost 6 bases, J lost 5 bases, and 14 bases lay in between. Germline V CDR1 and CDR2: MDHEN, SYDVKM. The CDR3 loop reads CASRTPTGRNTIYF. The CDR3 nucleotides are TGTGCCAGCAGAACCCCTACAGGGAGAAACACCATATATTTT. The full variable domain, in which reference TRBV28 and TRBJ1-3 provide the parts outside the CDR3, is DVKVTQSSRYLVKRTGEKVFLECVQDMDHENMFWYRQDPGLGLRLIYFSYDVKMKEKGDIPEGYSVSREKKERFSLILESASTNQTSMYLCASRTPTGRNTIYFGEGSWLTVV.

Regarding this clone: At one end, the junction sequence differs from germline, possibly due to a read error. Here the CDR3 reads CASSGTGLAGGHGVF. CDR3 coding DNA: TGTGCCAGCAGCGGGACGGGACTAGCGGGAGGGCACGGCGTCTTC. This rearrangement joins TRBV7-9 to TRBJ2-1; 16 positions match TRBD2. CDR1 is SEHNR, CDR2 FQNEAQ, per germline (reference sequence). CDR3 length: 15 amino acids.